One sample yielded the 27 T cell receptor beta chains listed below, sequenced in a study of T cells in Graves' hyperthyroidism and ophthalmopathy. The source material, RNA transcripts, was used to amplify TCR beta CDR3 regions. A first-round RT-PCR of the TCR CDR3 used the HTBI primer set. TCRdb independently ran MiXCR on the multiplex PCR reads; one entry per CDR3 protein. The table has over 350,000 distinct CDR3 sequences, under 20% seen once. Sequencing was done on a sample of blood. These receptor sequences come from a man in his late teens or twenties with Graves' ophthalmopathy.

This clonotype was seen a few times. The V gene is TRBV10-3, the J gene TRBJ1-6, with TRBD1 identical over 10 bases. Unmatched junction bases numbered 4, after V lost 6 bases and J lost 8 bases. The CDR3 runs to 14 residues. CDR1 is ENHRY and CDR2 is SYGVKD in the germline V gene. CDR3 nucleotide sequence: TGTGCCATCAGCGGACAGGGGGGCGATTCACCCCTCCACTTT. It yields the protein CAISGQGGDSPLHF.

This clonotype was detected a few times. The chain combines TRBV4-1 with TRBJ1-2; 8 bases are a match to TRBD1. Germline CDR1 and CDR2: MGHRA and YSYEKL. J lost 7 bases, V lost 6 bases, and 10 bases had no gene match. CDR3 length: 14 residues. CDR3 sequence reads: CASRGPGTGGGYTF. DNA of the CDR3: TGCGCCAGCAGAGGGCCCGGGACAGGAGGTGGCTACACCTTC.

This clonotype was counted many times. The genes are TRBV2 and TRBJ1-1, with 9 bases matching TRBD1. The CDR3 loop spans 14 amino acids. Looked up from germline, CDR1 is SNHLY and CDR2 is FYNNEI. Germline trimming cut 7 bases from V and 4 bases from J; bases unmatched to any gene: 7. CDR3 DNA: TGTGCCAGCAAAGAGACAGGGGGGGTCACTGAAGCTTTCTTT. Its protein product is CASKETGGVTEAFF.

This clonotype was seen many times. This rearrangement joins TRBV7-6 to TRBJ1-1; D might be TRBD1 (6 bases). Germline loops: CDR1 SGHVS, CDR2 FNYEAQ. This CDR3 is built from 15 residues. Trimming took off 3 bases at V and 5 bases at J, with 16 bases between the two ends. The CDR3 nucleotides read TGTGCCAGCAGCTTGGGGGGGACATCTTCGACTGAAGCTTTCTTT. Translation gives CASSLGGTSSTEAFF.

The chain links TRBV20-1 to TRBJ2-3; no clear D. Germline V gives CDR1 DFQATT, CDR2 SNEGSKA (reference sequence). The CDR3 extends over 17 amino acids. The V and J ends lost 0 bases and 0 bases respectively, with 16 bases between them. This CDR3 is CSARDRPPFRSTDTQYF. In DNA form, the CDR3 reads TGCAGTGCTAGAGATCGCCCCCCTTTTCGAAGCACAGATACGCAGTATTTT.

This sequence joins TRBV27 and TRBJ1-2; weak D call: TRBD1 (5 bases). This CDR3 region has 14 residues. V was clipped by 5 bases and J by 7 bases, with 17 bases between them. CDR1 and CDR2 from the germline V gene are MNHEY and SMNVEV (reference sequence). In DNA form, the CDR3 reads TGTGCCAGCAGTCCCCGGGACCGAGGGGCTGGCTACACCTTC. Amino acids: CASSPRDRGAGYTF.

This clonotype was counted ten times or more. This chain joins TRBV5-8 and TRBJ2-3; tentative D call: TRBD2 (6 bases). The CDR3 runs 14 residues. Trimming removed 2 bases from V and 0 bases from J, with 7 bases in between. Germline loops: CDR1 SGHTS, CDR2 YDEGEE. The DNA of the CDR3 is TGTGCCAGCAGCTTAGGGACTAGCACAGATACGCAGTATTTT. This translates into CASSLGTSTDTQYF.

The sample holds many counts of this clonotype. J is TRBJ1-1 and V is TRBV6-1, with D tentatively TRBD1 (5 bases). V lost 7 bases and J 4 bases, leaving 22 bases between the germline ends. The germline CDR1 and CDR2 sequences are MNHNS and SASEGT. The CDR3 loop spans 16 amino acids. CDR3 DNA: TGTGCCAGCATTAAACATGGACAAGGCGGGACCACTGAAGCTTTCTTT. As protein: CASIKHGQGGTTEAFF.

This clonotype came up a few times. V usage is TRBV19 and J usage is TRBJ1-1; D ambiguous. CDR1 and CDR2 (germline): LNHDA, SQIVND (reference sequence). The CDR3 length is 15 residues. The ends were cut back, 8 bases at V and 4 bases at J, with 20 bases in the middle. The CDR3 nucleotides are TGTGCCAGTGGCCGGAAGGGCCCCAGGAGCACTGAAGCTTTCTTT. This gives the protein CASGRKGPRSTEAFF. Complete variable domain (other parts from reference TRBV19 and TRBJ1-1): DGGITQSPKYLFRKEGQNVTLSCEQNLNHDAMYWYRQDPGQGLRLIYYSQIVNDFQKGDIAEGYSVSREKKESFPLTVTSAQKNPTAFYLCASGRKGPRSTEAFFGQGTRLTVV.

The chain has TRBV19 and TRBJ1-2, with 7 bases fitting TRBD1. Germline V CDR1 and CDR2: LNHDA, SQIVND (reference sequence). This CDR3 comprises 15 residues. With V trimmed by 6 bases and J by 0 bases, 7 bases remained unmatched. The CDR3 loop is CASSDRQGANYGYTF. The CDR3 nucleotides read TGTGCCAGTAGCGATCGACAGGGCGCTAACTATGGCTACACCTTC.

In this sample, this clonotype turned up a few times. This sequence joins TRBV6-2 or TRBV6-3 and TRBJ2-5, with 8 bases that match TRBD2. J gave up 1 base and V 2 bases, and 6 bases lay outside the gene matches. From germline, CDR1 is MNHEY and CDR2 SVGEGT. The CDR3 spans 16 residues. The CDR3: CASSYAAGDFQETQYF. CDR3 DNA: TGTGCCAGCAGTTACGCAGCGGGGGACTTCCAAGAGACCCAGTACTTC.

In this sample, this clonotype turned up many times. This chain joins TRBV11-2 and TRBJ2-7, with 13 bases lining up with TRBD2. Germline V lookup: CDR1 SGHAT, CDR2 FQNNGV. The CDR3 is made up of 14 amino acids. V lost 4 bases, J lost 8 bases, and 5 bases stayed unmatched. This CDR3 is CASSSTSGGLKQYF. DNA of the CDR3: TGTGCCAGCAGCTCGACTAGCGGGGGGTTAAAGCAGTACTTC. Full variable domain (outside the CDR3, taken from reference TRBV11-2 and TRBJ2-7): EAGVAQSPRYKIIEKRQSVAFWCNPISGHATLYWYQQILGQGPKLLIQFQNNGVVDDSQLPKDRFSAERLKGVDSTLKIQPAKLEDSAVYLCASSSTSGGLKQYFGPGTRLTVT.

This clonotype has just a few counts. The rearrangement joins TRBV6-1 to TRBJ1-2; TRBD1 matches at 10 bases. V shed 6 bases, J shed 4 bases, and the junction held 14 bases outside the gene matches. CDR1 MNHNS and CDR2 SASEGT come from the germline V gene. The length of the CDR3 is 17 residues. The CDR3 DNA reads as TGTGCCAGCAGAGCCAGTATAGGGACAGGGGACCGCTATGGCTACACCTTC. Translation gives CASRASIGTGDRYGYTF.

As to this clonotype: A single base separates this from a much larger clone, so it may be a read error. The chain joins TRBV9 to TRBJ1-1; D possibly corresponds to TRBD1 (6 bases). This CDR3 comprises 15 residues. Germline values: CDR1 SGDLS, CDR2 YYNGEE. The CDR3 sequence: CASSVKQGPDTVAFF. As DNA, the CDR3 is TGTGCCAGCAGCGTCAAACAGGGCCCGGACACTGTAGCTTTCTTT.

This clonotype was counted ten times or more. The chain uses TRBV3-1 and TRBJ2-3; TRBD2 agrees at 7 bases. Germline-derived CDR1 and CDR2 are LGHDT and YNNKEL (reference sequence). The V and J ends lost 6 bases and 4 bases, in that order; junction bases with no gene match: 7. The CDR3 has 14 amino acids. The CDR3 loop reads CASRRGGPPDTQYF. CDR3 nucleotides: TGTGCCAGCAGGAGGGGAGGGCCACCAGATACGCAGTATTTT.

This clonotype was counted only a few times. CDR3 in amino acids: CASSYQPDEQFF. Here the CDR3 DNA reads TGTGCCAGCAGTTACCAGCCGGATGAGCAGTTCTTC. V gene TRBV6-6 combines with J gene TRBJ2-1; no clear D gene. CDR1 is MNHNY, CDR2 SVGAGI, per germline (reference sequence). CDR3 size: 12 residues. V gave up 2 bases and J gave up 8 bases, with 7 bases separating them.

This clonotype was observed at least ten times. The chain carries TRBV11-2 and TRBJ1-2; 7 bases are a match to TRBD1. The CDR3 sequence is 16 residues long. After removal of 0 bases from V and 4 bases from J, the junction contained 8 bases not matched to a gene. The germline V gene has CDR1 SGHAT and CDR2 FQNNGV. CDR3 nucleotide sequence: TGTGCCAGCAGCTTAGATATCACAGGGGCACGCTATGGCTACACCTTC. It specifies CASSLDITGARYGYTF.

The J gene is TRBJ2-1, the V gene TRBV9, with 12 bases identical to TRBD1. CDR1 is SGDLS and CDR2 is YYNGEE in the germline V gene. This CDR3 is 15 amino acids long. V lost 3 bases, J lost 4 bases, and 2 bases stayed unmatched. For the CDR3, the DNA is TGTGCCAGCAGCGCGGGACAGGGGGCATACAATGAGCAGTTCTTC. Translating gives CASSAGQGAYNEQFF.

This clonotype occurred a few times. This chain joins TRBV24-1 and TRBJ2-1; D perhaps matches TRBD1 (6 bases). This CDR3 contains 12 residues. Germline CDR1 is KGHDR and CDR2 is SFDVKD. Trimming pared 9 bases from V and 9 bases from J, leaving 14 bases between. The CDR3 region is CATGQGFGEQFF. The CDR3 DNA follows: TGTGCCACCGGGCAGGGGTTTGGTGAGCAGTTCTTC.

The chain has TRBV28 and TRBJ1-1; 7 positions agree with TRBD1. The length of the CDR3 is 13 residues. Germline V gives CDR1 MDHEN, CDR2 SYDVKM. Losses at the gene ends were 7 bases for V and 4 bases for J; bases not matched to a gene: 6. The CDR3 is CASTTAGGTEAFF. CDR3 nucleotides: TGTGCCAGCACCACCGCAGGGGGCACTGAAGCTTTCTTT.

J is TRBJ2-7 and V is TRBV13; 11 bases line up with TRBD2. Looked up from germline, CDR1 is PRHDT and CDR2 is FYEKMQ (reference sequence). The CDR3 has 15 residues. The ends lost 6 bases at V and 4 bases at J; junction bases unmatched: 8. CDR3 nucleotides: TGTGCCAGCAGACCCGCGACTAGCGGGACGTACGAGCAGTACTTC. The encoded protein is CASRPATSGTYEQYF.

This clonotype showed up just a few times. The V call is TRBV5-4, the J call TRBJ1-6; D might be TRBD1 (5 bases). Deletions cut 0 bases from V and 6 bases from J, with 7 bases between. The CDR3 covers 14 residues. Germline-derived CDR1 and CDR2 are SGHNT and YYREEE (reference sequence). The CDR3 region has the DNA TGTGCCAGCAGCTTGGACGGGGCTAATTCACCCCTCCACTTT. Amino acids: CASSLDGANSPLHF.

As DNA, the CDR3 is TGCGCCAGCAGCTTGGAGGCCAGCGGGAGACCAGATACGCAGTATTTT. It yields the protein CASSLEASGRPDTQYF. The V gene is TRBV5-1, the J gene TRBJ2-3; 8 bases are a match to TRBD2. Germline loops: CDR1 SGHRS, CDR2 YFSETQ. V was pared by 0 bases and J by 4 bases, with 7 bases of the junction left unmatched. The CDR3 runs to 16 residues.

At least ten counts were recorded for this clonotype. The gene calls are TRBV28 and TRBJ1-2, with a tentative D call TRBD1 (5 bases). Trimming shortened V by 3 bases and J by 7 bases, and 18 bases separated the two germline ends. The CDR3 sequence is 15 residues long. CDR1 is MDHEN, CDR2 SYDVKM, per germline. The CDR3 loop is CASSLWDPGRRGYTF. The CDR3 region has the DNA TGTGCCAGCAGTTTGTGGGACCCAGGGCGGCGTGGCTACACCTTC.

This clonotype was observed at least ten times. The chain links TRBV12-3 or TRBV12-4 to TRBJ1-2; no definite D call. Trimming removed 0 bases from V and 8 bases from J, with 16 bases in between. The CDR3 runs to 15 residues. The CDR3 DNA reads TGTGCCAGCAGTTTAGCAGGGTCAGGTGGTGGAGGCTACACCTTC. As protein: CASSLAGSGGGGYTF.

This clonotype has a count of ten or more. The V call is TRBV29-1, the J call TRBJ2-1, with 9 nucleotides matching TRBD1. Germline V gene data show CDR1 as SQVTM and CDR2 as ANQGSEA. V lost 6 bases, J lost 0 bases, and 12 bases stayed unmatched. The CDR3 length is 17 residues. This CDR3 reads CSVPPGQGVSSYNEQFF. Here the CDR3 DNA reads TGCAGCGTACCTCCGGGACAGGGAGTTTCCTCCTACAATGAGCAGTTCTTC.

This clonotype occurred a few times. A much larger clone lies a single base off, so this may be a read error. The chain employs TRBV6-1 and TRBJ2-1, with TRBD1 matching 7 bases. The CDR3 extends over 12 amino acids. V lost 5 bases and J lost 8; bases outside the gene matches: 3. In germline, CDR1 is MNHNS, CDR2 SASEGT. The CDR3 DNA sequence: TGTGCCAGCAGTTCCAGGGGGTATGAGCAGTTCTTC. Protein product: CASSSRGYEQFF.